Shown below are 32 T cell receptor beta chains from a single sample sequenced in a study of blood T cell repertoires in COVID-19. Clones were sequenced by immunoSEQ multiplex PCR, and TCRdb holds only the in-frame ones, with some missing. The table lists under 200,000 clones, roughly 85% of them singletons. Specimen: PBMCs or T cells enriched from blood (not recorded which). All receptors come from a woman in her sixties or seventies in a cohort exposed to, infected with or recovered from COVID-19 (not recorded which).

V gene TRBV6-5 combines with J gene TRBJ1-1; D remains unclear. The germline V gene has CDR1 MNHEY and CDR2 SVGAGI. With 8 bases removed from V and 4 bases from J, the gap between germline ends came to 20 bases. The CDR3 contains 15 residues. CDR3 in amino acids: CASPATRLPGTEAFF. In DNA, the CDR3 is TGTGCCAGCCCGGCTACCCGGCTCCCGGGCACTGAAGCTTTCTTT.

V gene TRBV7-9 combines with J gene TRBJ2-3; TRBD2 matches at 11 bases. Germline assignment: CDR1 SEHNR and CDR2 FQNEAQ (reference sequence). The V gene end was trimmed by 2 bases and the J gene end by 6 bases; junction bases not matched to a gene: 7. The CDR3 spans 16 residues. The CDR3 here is CASSLQLAGESDTQYF. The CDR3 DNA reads TGTGCCAGCAGCTTACAACTAGCGGGAGAATCGGATACGCAGTATTTT.

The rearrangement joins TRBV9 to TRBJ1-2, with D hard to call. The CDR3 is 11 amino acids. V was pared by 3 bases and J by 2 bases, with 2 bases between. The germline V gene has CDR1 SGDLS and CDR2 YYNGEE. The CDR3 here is CASSANYGYTF. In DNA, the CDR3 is TGTGCCAGCAGCGCAAACTATGGCTACACCTTC.

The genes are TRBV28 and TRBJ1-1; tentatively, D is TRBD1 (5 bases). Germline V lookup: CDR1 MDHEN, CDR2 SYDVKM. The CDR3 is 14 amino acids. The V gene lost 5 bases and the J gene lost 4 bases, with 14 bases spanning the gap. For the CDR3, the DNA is TGTGCCAGCAGTCAGTGGGGGGGGAGCACTGAAGCTTTCTTT. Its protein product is CASSQWGGSTEAFF.

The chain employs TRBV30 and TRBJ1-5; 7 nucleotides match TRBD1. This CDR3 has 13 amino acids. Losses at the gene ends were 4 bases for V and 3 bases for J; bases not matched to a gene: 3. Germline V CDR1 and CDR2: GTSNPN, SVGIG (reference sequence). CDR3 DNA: TGTGCCTGGACGGGACAGCCCAATCAGCCCCAGCATTTT. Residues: CAWTGQPNQPQHF.

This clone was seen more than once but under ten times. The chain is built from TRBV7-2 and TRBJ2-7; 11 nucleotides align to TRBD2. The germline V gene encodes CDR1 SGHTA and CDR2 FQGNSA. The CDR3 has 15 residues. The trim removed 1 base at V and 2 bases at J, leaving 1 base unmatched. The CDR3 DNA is TGTGCCAGCAGCTTAGGACTAGCGGGAACCTACGAGCAGTACTTC. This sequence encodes CASSLGLAGTYEQYF.

The CDR3 loop is CASSEGNRGRVNTEAFF. CDR3 bases: TGTGCCAGCAGTGAGGGTAACAGGGGGCGGGTGAACACTGAAGCTTTCTTT. The chain employs TRBV6-1 and TRBJ1-1, with TRBD1 matching 9 bases. The V and J ends lost 3 bases and 0 bases, in that order; junction bases with no gene match: 8. The germline CDR1 and CDR2 sequences are MNHNS and SASEGT. The CDR3 extends over 17 amino acids.

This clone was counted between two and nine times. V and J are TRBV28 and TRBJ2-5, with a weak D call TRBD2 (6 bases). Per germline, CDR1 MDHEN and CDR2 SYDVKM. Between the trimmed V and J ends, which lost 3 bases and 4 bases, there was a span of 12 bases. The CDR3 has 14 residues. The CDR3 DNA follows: TGTGCCAGCAGTTTTCGGAGGGCCCCAGAGACCCAGTACTTC. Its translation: CASSFRRAPETQYF.

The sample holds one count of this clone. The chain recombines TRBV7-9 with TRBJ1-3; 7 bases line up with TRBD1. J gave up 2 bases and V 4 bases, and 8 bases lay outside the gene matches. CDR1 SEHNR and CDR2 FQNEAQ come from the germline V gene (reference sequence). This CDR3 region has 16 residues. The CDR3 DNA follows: TGTGCCAGCAGCTCCCGACAGGGATCGGCTGGAAACACCATATATTTT. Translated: CASSSRQGSAGNTIYF.

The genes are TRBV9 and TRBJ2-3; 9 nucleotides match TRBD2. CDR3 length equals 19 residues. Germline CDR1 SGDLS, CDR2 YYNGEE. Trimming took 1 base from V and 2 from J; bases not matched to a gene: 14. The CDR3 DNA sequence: TGTGCCAGCAGCGTAACCCCACCTTCAGCGGGAGGCGCCACAGATACGCAGTATTTT. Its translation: CASSVTPPSAGGATDTQYF.

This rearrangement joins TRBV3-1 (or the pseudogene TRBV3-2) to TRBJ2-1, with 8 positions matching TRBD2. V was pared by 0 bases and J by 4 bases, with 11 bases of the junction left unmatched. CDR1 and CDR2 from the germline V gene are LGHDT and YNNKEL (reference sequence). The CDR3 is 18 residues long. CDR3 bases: TGTGCCAGCAGCCAAGATCCCCCGGGACTAGGGAATTACAATGAGCAGTTCTTC. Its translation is CASSQDPPGLGNYNEQFF.

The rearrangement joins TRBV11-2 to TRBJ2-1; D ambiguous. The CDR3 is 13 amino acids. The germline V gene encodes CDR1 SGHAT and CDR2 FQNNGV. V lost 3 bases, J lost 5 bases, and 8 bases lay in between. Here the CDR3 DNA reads TGTGCCAGCAGCTTTGCCCCTAACAATGAGCAGTTCTTC. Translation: CASSFAPNNEQFF.

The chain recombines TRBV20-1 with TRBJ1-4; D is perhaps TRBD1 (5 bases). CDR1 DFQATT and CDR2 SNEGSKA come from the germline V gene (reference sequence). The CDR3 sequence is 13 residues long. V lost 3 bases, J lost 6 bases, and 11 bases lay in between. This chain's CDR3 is CSASNRQHEKLFF. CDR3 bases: TGCAGTGCTAGTAATCGACAGCATGAAAAACTGTTTTTT.

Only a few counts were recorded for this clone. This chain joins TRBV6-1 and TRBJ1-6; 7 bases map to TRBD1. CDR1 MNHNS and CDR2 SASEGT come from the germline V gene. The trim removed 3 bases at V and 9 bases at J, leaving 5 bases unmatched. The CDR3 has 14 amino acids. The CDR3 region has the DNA TGTGCCAGCAGTGAGAGGGCAGGGGGTTCACCCCTCCACTTT. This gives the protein CASSERAGGSPLHF.

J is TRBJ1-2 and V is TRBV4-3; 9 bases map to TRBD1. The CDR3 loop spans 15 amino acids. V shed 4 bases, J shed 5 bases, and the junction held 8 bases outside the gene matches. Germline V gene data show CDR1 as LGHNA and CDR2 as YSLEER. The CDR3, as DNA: TGCGCCAGCAGCCGAGCCGGGACAGGGACGTATGGCTACACCTTC. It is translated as CASSRAGTGTYGYTF.

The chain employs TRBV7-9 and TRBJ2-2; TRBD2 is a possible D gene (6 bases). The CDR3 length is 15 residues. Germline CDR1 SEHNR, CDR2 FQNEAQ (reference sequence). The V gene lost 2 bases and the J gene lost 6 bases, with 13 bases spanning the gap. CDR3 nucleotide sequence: TGTGCCAGCAGCTTAAGAACTAGCATCGCCGGGGAGCTGTTTTTT. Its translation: CASSLRTSIAGELFF.

CDR3 coding DNA: TGCAGTGCGAATCAGGGGTATGAGCAGTTCTTC. The encoded protein is CSANQGYEQFF. The rearrangement links TRBV20-1 to TRBJ2-1; weak D call: TRBD1 (6 bases). The V and J ends lost 6 bases and 8 bases respectively, with 11 bases between them. This CDR3 is built from 11 residues. Germline V gene data show CDR1 as DFQATT and CDR2 as SNEGSKA (reference sequence).

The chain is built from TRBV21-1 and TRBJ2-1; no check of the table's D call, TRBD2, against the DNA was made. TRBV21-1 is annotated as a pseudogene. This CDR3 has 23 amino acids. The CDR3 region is CASSHVGGLRRDGRGLSYNEQFF. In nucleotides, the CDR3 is TGTGCCAGCAGCCATGTGGGGGGGCTCCGCCGTGATGGCCGCGGGCTCTCCTACAATGAGCAGTTCTTC.

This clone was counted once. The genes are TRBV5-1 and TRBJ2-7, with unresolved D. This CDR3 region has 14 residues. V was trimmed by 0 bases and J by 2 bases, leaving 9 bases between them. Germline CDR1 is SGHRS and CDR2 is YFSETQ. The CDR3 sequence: CASSLGAVPYEQYF. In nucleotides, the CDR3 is TGCGCCAGCAGCTTGGGGGCAGTCCCCTACGAGCAGTACTTC.

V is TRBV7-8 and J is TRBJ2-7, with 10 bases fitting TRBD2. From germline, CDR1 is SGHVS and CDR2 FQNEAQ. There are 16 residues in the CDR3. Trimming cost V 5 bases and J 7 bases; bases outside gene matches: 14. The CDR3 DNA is TGTGCCAGCAGCGTGGGAGCCACTAGCGGGATTTTGGAGCAGTACTTC. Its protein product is CASSVGATSGILEQYF.

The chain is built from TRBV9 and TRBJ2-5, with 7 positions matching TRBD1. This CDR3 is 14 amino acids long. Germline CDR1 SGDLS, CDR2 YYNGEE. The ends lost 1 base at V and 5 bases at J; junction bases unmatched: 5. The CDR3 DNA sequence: TGTGCCAGCAGCGTAAGGACAGGCGGGGAGACCCAGTACTTC. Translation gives CASSVRTGGETQYF.

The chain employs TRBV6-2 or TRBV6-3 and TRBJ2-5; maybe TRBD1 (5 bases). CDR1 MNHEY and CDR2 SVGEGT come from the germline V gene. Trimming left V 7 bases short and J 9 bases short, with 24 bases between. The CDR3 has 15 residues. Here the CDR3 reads CASTPRGFSKGSQYF. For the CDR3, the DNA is TGTGCCAGCACCCCCCGAGGCTTCTCGAAGGGGTCCCAGTACTTC.

The CDR3 DNA reads as TGTGCCAGCAGCGGGTCGACTAGCGGGAGAGATACGCAGTATTTT. It yields the protein CASSGSTSGRDTQYF. The chain is built from TRBV28 and TRBJ2-3, with 12 positions matching TRBD2. V shed 6 bases and J 5 bases; nucleotides not matched to a gene: 6. This CDR3 is 15 amino acids long. Looked up from germline, CDR1 is MDHEN and CDR2 is SYDVKM.

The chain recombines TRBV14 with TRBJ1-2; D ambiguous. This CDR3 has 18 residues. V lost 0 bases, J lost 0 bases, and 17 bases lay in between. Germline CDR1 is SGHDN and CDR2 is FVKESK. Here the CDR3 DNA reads TGTGCCAGCAGCCAAGATGCGCCGGGGAGGCCGACTAACTATGGCTACACCTTC. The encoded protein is CASSQDAPGRPTNYGYTF.

The chain's CDR3 is CASSQDFPRAGGYTF. The CDR3 DNA reads as TGCGCCAGCAGCCAAGATTTCCCCAGGGCCGGCGGCTACACCTTC. The rearrangement uses TRBV4-1 and TRBJ1-2; D perhaps matches TRBD1 (5 bases). The CDR3 spans 15 residues. Germline loops: CDR1 MGHRA, CDR2 YSYEKL. Trimming shortened V by 0 bases and J by 8 bases, and 16 bases separated the two germline ends.

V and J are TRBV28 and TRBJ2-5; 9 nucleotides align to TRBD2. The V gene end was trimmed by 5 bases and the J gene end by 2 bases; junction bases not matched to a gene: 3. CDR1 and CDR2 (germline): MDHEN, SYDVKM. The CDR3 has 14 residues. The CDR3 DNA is TGTGCCAGCAGTCTAGCGGGACCTCAAGAGACCCAGTACTTC. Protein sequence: CASSLAGPQETQYF.

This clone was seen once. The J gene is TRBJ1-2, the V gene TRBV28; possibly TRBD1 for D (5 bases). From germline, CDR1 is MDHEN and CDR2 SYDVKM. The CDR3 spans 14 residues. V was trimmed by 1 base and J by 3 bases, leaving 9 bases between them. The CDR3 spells CASSLFTGHYGYTF. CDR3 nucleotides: TGTGCCAGCAGTTTATTTACAGGCCACTATGGCTACACCTTC.

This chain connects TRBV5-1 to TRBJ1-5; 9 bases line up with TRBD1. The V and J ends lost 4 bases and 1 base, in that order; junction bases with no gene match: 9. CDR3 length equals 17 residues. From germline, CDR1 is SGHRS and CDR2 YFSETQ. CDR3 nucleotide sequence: TGCGCCAGCAGCCCCGGGACAGGGCCTCTGAGCAATCAGCCCCAGCATTTT. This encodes CASSPGTGPLSNQPQHF. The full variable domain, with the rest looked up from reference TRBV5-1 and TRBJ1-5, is KAGVTQTPRYLIKTRGQQVTLSCSPISGHRSVSWYQQTPGQGLQFLFEYFSETQRNKGNFPGRFSGRQFSNSRSEMNVSTLELGDSALYLCASSPGTGPLSNQPQHFGDGTRLSIL.

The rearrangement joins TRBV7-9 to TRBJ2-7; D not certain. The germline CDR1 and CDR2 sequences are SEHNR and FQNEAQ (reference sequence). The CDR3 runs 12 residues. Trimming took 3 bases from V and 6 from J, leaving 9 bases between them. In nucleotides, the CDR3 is TGTGCCAGCAGCTTTGAGGTTGGCGAGCAGTACTTC. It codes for CASSFEVGEQYF.

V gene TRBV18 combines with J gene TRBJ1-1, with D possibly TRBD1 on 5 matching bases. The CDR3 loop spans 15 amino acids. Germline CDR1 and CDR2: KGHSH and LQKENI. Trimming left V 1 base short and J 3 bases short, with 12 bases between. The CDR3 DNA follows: TGTGCCAGCTCACCACTGGCGGGGGGGGACACTGAAGCTTTCTTT. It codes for CASSPLAGGDTEAFF.

CDR3 sequence: CTSSLRTGVPERVNTEAFF. The CDR3 region has the DNA TGCACCAGCAGCCTCCGTACAGGGGTGCCCGAAAGAGTGAACACTGAAGCTTTCTTT. The V and J genes are TRBV1 and TRBJ1-1; the table's D call, TRBD1, was not checked against the DNA. TRBV1 corresponds to a pseudogene. The CDR3 has 19 residues.

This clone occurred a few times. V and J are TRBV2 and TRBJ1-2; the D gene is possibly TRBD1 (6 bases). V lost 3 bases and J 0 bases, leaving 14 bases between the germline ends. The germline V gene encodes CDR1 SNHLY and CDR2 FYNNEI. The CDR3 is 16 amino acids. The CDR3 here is CASSEGGTSSNYGYTF. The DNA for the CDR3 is TGTGCCAGCAGTGAGGGGGGGACATCCTCTAACTATGGCTACACCTTC.